These 5 T cell receptor beta chains were sequenced from one sample in a study of T cells expressing NK-cell markers (dated by TCRdb to the early 2020s). Preparation of the library involved 5' RACE. Sequencing relied on an Illumina HiSeq 2000. TCRdb reprocessed the reads, so every CDR3 protein sequence counts as one entry and DNA is not shown. For this sample, the table gives 500,000 to 600,000 distinct CDR3 sequences. The ten most abundant clones make up under 4.5% of the sample. Sequences were obtained from blood T cells: a sorted CD56 or NKG2C T cell subset, CD4+ or CD8+ T cells, or bulk PBMC T cells (not recorded which). Every receptor here comes from a man aged 18 to 29 in good health. Donor details come from another sample of the same person, matched by shared clones.

The genes are TRBV6-2 or TRBV6-3 and TRBJ2-3. The CDR3 spans 13 residues. Germline assignment: CDR1 MNHEY and CDR2 SVGEGT. CDR3 in amino acids: CASSSQDLGTQYF.

The rearrangement joins TRBV12-3 or TRBV12-4 to TRBJ1-2. The CDR3 sequence is 14 residues long. The CDR3 spells CASRPQGPRYGYTF.

The V call is TRBV7-8, the J call TRBJ1-2; TCRdb picks TRBD1, but there is no DNA to check that call. The CDR3 runs to 17 residues. Germline CDR1 and CDR2: SGHVS and FQNEAQ. This CDR3 reads CASSYTQGARGRYGYTF.

The chain links TRBV20-1 to TRBJ1-5. Germline V gene lookup returns CDR1 DFQATT and CDR2 SNEGSKA (reference sequence). This CDR3 spans 15 amino acids. CDR3 residues: CSARPLENSNQPQHF.

CDR3 loop: CASSFGGGLAGGSNEQFF. This chain joins TRBV5-6 and TRBJ2-1; TCRdb's D call of TRBD2 is untestable without DNA. Germline CDR1 reads SGHDT; CDR2 reads YYEEEE. The CDR3 is 18 residues long.